These 5 T cell receptor beta chains came from one sample sequenced in a study of identical twins. MiXCR, run by TCRdb on the 5' RACE reads, gives a single entry per CDR3 protein. The repertoire holds roughly 770,000 distinct CDR3 sequences, with about 20% as singletons. The same data also went into a second study, on T cells expressing NK-cell markers.

Sequencing used PBMCs. The receptor source for this set is a woman between 18 and 29 years old in good health.

V usage is TRBV6-1 and J usage is TRBJ2-5, with TRBD2 matching over 7 bases. J was trimmed by 1 base and V by 6 bases; bases with no gene match: 11. Germline V gene data show CDR1 as MNHNS and CDR2 as SASEGT. The CDR3 runs to 16 residues. CDR3 region: CASSSLYSGTQETQYF. For the CDR3, the DNA is TGTGCCAGCAGCTCCCTCTACAGCGGGACCCAAGAGACCCAGTACTTC.

At least ten counts were recorded for this clonotype. The chain carries TRBV12-3 or TRBV12-4 and TRBJ2-3; D may be TRBD1 or TRBD2 (6 bases each). V lost 8 bases, J lost 6 bases, and 24 bases lay in between. The CDR3 loop spans 16 amino acids. In nucleotides, the CDR3 is TGTGCCAGCTCCCGAGGAGGGGGGCCCCCGGCGGATACGCAGTATTTT. Translating gives CASSRGGGPPADTQYF.

This clonotype appeared a few times. V and J are TRBV12-3 or TRBV12-4 and TRBJ2-5, with D hard to call. This CDR3 has 14 residues. Between the trimmed V and J ends, which lost 4 bases and 9 bases, there was a span of 18 bases. CDR3: CASSSSDGSWAQYF. The CDR3 DNA sequence: TGTGCCAGCAGTTCCTCGGACGGGTCCTGGGCCCAGTACTTC.

V and J are TRBV12-3 or TRBV12-4 and TRBJ1-1, with D maybe TRBD1 (5 bases). V lost 4 bases and J 6 bases, leaving 12 bases between the germline ends. The CDR3 runs to 13 residues. The CDR3 reads CASSSSGTSEAFF. The CDR3 DNA sequence: TGTGCCAGCAGTTCGTCGGGGACGTCTGAAGCTTTCTTT.

The J gene is TRBJ2-5, the V gene TRBV12-3 or TRBV12-4; a weak D match, TRBD1 (6 bases). Trimming took 4 bases from V and 3 from J, leaving 15 bases between them. The CDR3 spans 15 residues. This chain's CDR3 is CASSSEQGRKETQYF. The CDR3 bases are TGTGCCAGCAGTTCAGAACAGGGCAGGAAAGAGACCCAGTACTTC.